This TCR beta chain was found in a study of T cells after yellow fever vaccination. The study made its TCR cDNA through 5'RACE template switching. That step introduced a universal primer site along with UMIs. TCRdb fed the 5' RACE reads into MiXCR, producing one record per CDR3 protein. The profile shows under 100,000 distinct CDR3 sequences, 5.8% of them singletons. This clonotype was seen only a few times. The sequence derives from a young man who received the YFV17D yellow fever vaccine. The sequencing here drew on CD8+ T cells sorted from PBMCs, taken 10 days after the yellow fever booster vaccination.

Here the CDR3 DNA reads TGTGCCAGCAGTGAAGCCATGACAGGGACGTATAATTCACCCCTCCACTTT. Translation: CASSEAMTGTYNSPLHF. The genes are TRBV2 and TRBJ1-6, with 7 nucleotides matching TRBD1. CDR1 and CDR2 from the germline V gene are SNHLY and FYNNEI. This CDR3 contains 17 residues. V was pared by 0 bases and J by 4 bases, with 6 bases of the junction left unmatched.